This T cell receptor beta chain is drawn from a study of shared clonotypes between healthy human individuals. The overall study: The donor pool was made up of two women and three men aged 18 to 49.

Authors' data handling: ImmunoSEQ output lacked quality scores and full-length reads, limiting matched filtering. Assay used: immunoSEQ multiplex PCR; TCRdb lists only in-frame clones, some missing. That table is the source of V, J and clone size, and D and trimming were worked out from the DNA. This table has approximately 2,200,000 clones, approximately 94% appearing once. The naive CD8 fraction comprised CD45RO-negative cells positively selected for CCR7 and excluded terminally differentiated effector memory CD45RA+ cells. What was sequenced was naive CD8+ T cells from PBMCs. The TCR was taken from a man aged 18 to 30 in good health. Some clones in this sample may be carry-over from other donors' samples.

The chain's CDR3 is CASSFGEFNTGELFF. Here the CDR3 DNA reads TGCGCCAGCAGCTTTGGGGAATTCAACACCGGGGAGCTGTTTTTT. This chain connects TRBV5-1 to TRBJ2-2; no clear D gene. There are 15 residues in the CDR3. Looked up from germline, CDR1 is SGHRS and CDR2 is YFSETQ. Trimming took 2 bases from V and 2 from J, leaving 10 bases between them.